Listed here are 30 T cell receptor beta chains from one sample, sequenced in a study of response to subunit inactivated influenza vaccine. TCRdb itself ran the RT-PCR reads through MiXCR, one entry per CDR3 protein. The table shows hundreds of thousands of distinct CDR3 sequences, with roughly 15% occurring only once. The sequences come from PBMCs from blood, collected around 14 days before vaccination. The origin of the receptors is a man between 50 and 59 years old who received an inactivated influenza vaccine.

This clonotype came up a few times. The gene calls are TRBV27 and TRBJ2-7; possible D gene TRBD1, 6 bases. Germline V gene lookup returns CDR1 MNHEY and CDR2 SMNVEV (reference sequence). The CDR3 covers 14 residues. V gave up 5 bases and J gave up 4 bases, with 15 bases separating them. The CDR3 DNA follows: TGTGCCAGCAGTCTCACGGTGGGGGCATACGAGCAGTACTTC. Translating gives CASSLTVGAYEQYF.

This clonotype turned up a few times. The gene calls are TRBV25-1 and TRBJ2-2; D uncertain. The V and J ends lost 2 bases and 0 bases respectively, with 10 bases between them. The CDR3 runs to 16 residues. Germline V CDR1 and CDR2: MGHDK, SYGVNS. This CDR3 is CASSEVIDANTGELFF. For the CDR3, the DNA is TGTGCCAGCAGTGAAGTGATTGACGCGAACACCGGGGAGCTGTTTTTT.

The rearrangement uses TRBV3-1 and TRBJ2-6; 9 bases match TRBD2. V was pared by 0 bases and J by 0 bases, with 9 bases of the junction left unmatched. Germline values: CDR1 LGHDT, CDR2 YNNKEL (reference sequence). The CDR3 length is 20 residues. Here the CDR3 reads CASSQDRSGRILSGANVLTF. CDR3 nucleotides: TGTGCCAGCAGCCAAGATCGCAGCGGGAGGATCCTCTCTGGGGCCAACGTCCTGACTTTC. Full variable domain (rest looked up from reference TRBV3-1 and TRBJ2-6): DTAVSQTPKYLVTQMGNDKSIKCEQNLGHDTMYWYKQDSKKFLKIMFSYNNKELIINETVPNRFSPKSPDKAHLNLHINSLELGDSAVYFCASSQDRSGRILSGANVLTFGAGSRLTVL.

A few counts support this clonotype. The rearrangement uses TRBV12-3 or TRBV12-4 and TRBJ1-1, with a weak D call TRBD1 (6 bases). CDR3 length: 14 residues. V gave up 2 bases and J gave up 11 bases, with 18 bases separating them. The CDR3 is CASSLTRGPEVAFF. The CDR3, as DNA: TGTGCCAGCAGTTTAACCAGGGGTCCAGAAGTGGCTTTCTTT.

The rearrangement links TRBV5-6 to TRBJ2-1, with 10 bases fitting TRBD2. The CDR3 is made up of 16 amino acids. The germline V gene encodes CDR1 SGHDT and CDR2 YYEEEE. J lost 4 bases, V lost 2 bases, and 6 bases had no gene match. The CDR3, as DNA: TGTGCCAGCAGCTTACCGAAGACTAGCGGGTACAATGAGCAGTTCTTC. It yields the protein CASSLPKTSGYNEQFF.

This clonotype was seen repeatedly, ten times or more. The CDR3 here is CASSLDRVTDTQYF. CDR3 in DNA: TGCGCCAGCAGCTTGGACAGGGTCACAGATACGCAGTATTTT. The chain employs TRBV5-1 and TRBJ2-3, with D possibly being TRBD1 (6 bases). Germline V CDR1 and CDR2: SGHRS, YFSETQ. The CDR3 has 14 amino acids. The V and J ends lost 0 bases and 2 bases respectively, with 7 bases between them. Full variable domain (remainder filled in from reference TRBV5-1 and TRBJ2-3): KAGVTQTPRYLIKTRGQQVTLSCSPISGHRSVSWYQQTPGQGLQFLFEYFSETQRNKGNFPGRFSGRQFSNSRSEMNVSTLELGDSALYLCASSLDRVTDTQYFGPGTRLTVL.

The chain is built from TRBV19 and TRBJ2-1, with 8 bases matching TRBD2. This CDR3 is 16 amino acids long. After removal of 0 bases from V and 13 bases from J, the junction contained 14 bases not matched to a gene. Germline lookup yields CDR1 LNHDA and CDR2 SQIVND (reference sequence). The CDR3 loop is CASSIDTGRAGIVQFF. The CDR3, as DNA: TGTGCCAGTAGTATAGATACCGGGAGGGCCGGTATCGTACAGTTCTTC.

The chain recombines TRBV18 with TRBJ2-7; TRBD1 is a possible D gene (7 bases). Germline V gene sequence: CDR1 KGHSH, CDR2 LQKENI. This CDR3 has 13 residues. Trimming pared 2 bases from V and 6 bases from J, leaving 11 bases between. CDR3 protein: CASSPARGVEQYF. The CDR3 DNA reads as TGTGCCAGCTCACCAGCCAGGGGGGTCGAGCAGTACTTC.

This clonotype was seen only a few times. The chain uses TRBV7-8 and TRBJ2-3; TRBD2 agrees at 9 bases. The CDR3 extends over 16 amino acids. The germline V gene has CDR1 SGHVS and CDR2 FQNEAQ. The V and J ends lost 0 bases and 4 bases, in that order; junction bases with no gene match: 5. This CDR3 reads CASSLAAGGPSDTQYF. In DNA, the CDR3 is TGTGCCAGCAGCTTAGCGGCGGGAGGGCCCTCAGATACGCAGTATTTT.

The V gene is TRBV5-6, the J gene TRBJ2-7, with D possibly matching TRBD2 (6 bases). The length of the CDR3 is 13 residues. Germline CDR1 and CDR2: SGHDT and YYEEEE. V lost 9 bases and J lost 4, with 17 bases in between. CDR3 DNA sequence: TGTGCCACCAAGGTAGGAGGGCTATACGAGCAGTACTTC. This gives the protein CATKVGGLYEQYF.

This clonotype was found a few times. This chain joins TRBV7-2 and TRBJ1-2; D gene ambiguous. Germline loops: CDR1 SGHTA, CDR2 FQGNSA. Trimming stripped 0 bases from V and 2 bases from J, with 10 bases between. There are 15 residues in the CDR3. DNA for the CDR3: TGTGCCAGCAGCTTAGCAGGGAGGGAGAACTATGGCTACACCTTC. Its protein is CASSLAGRENYGYTF.

V and J are TRBV7-2 and TRBJ2-7; D might be TRBD2 (6 bases). This CDR3 is 13 amino acids long. V was clipped by 6 bases and J by 2 bases, with 11 bases between them. Germline V CDR1 and CDR2: SGHTA, FQGNSA. CDR3 protein: CASSSSVTYEQYF. The CDR3 DNA is TGTGCCAGCAGTTCTAGCGTTACCTACGAGCAGTACTTC.

This clonotype was detected ten times or more. The V gene is TRBV28, the J gene TRBJ2-3; 7 bases are shared with TRBD1. Germline CDR1 is MDHEN and CDR2 is SYDVKM. The CDR3 is made up of 18 amino acids. V trimming: 1 base; J trimming: 10 bases; junction bases outside the gene matches: 20. In DNA, the CDR3 is TGTGCCAGCAGTTTATCACGGGGTTTTGGGACAGCGGAGCCGGCGCAGTATTTT. Protein sequence: CASSLSRGFGTAEPAQYF.

V usage is TRBV12-3 or TRBV12-4 and J usage is TRBJ2-7, with D uncertain. CDR3 length: 13 amino acids. Trimming left V 4 bases short and J 6 bases short, with 13 bases between. In DNA form, the CDR3 reads TGTGCCAGCAGTTCGCCCTTAGTGTCCGAGCAGTACTTC. This codes for CASSSPLVSEQYF.

This clonotype turned up a few times. V is TRBV20-1 and J is TRBJ2-4; D not certain. Looked up from germline, CDR1 is DFQATT and CDR2 is SNEGSKA (reference sequence). Trimming stripped 6 bases from V and 0 bases from J, with 15 bases between. The CDR3 is 15 residues long. CDR3 loop: CSAKGFQLAKNIQYF. The CDR3 bases are TGCAGTGCCAAAGGGTTTCAGCTAGCCAAAAACATTCAGTACTTC.

This sequence joins TRBV5-1 and TRBJ2-1; possibly TRBD2 for D (7 bases). From germline, CDR1 is SGHRS and CDR2 YFSETQ. CDR3 length: 17 residues. V shed 0 bases and J shed 3 bases, with 16 bases lying between them. The chain's CDR3 is CASSLVGGGRVYNEQFF. The DNA of the CDR3 is TGCGCCAGCAGCTTGGTTGGCGGGGGCCGTGTCTACAATGAGCAGTTCTTC.

This clonotype has just a few counts. The chain recombines TRBV30 with TRBJ1-5; D remains unclear. CDR3 size: 14 residues. Trimming took 0 bases from V and 1 from J, leaving 7 bases between them. Germline loops: CDR1 GTSNPN, CDR2 SVGIG (reference sequence). CDR3 sequence: CAWSVGESNQPQHF. CDR3 DNA sequence: TGTGCCTGGAGTGTTGGGGAGAGCAATCAGCCCCAGCATTTT.

This clonotype was counted a few times. A junction end diverges from the germline sequence, so it may reflect a read error. This chain links TRBV7-7 with TRBJ2-5, with 8 bases identical to TRBD2. In germline, CDR1 is SSHAT, CDR2 FNYEAQ (reference sequence). This CDR3 has 14 amino acids. The CDR3 DNA follows: TGTGCTAGCAGCTTGGGACTAGGAGGGGAGACCCAGTACTTC. It yields the protein CASSLGLGGETQYF.

In its sample, this clonotype was seen many times. The rearrangement uses TRBV12-3 or TRBV12-4 and TRBJ1-5; maybe TRBD1 (6 bases). The CDR3 spans 13 residues. V was trimmed by 2 bases and J by 4 bases, leaving 6 bases between them. The DNA of the CDR3 is TGTGCCAGCAGTTTAACAGGGAATCAGCCCCAGCATTTT. Amino acid sequence: CASSLTGNQPQHF.

J is TRBJ2-3 and V is TRBV12-3 or TRBV12-4; D is uncertain. With 2 bases removed from V and 14 bases from J, the gap between germline ends came to 17 bases. The CDR3 length is 13 residues. Here the CDR3 DNA reads TGTGCCAGCAGTTTAAGCCGACCTGAACCCCGGTATTTT. It encodes CASSLSRPEPRYF.

This clonotype was seen repeatedly, ten times or more. The rearrangement joins TRBV4-3 to TRBJ2-3; tentatively, D is TRBD1 (5 bases). The CDR3 contains 12 residues. CDR1 is LGHNA and CDR2 is YSLEER in the germline V gene. With 0 bases removed from V and 14 bases from J, the gap between germline ends came to 12 bases. CDR3 protein: CASSQDEGVLYF. Here the CDR3 DNA reads TGCGCCAGCAGCCAAGATGAAGGGGTTCTGTATTTT.

In this sample, this clonotype turned up a few times. V and J are TRBV11-1 and TRBJ2-7; maybe TRBD1 (5 bases). This CDR3 region has 15 residues. V was pared by 4 bases and J by 4 bases, with 17 bases between. The germline V gene has CDR1 SGHAT and CDR2 FQDESV (reference sequence). The CDR3 spells CASSSHGAGDYEQYF. DNA of the CDR3: TGTGCCAGCAGCTCACATGGGGCAGGAGATTACGAGCAGTACTTC.

The chain combines TRBV11-1 with TRBJ1-6; 7 positions match TRBD1. This CDR3 comprises 19 residues. Trimming at V came to 4 bases and at J to 0 bases, leaving 12 bases not matched to a gene. Germline V gene sequence: CDR1 SGHAT, CDR2 FQDESV (reference sequence). The CDR3 here is CASSSARQGPGSYNSPLHF. CDR3 DNA: TGTGCCAGCAGCTCAGCAAGACAGGGTCCCGGCTCCTATAATTCACCCCTCCACTTT.

There are a few counts of this clonotype. CDR3 sequence: CASSQDWGPRETQYF. CDR3 coding DNA: TGCGCCAGCAGCCAAGATTGGGGCCCCAGAGAGACCCAGTACTTC. The genes are TRBV4-3 and TRBJ2-5, with a possible D match to TRBD1 (5 bases). V shed 0 bases and J shed 4 bases, with 12 bases lying between them. The length of the CDR3 is 15 residues. The germline gives CDR1 LGHNA, CDR2 YSLEER.

This clonotype was seen only a few times. The chain employs TRBV6-5 and TRBJ2-1, with D maybe TRBD1 (6 bases). The germline V and J ends were trimmed by 0 bases and 8 bases, with 11 bases remaining between them. The V gene's germline CDR1 is MNHEY and CDR2 SVGAGI. The CDR3 length is 14 residues. In DNA form, the CDR3 reads TGTGCCAGCAGTTACTCAGGAAAGGGGGATGAGCAGTTCTTC. Translation: CASSYSGKGDEQFF.

The sample holds a few counts of this clonotype. A much larger clone differs from this one at a single base, so this may be a read error. CDR3: CASKNSGANVLTF. In nucleotides, the CDR3 is TGTGCCAGCAAAAACTCTGGGGCCAACGTCCTGACTTTC. The rearrangement uses TRBV7-2 and TRBJ2-6; D remains ambiguous. This CDR3 comprises 13 residues. The V end was cut by 7 bases, the J end by 0 bases, with 4 bases between. Germline CDR1 is SGHTA and CDR2 is FQGNSA.

Concerning this clonotype: At one of its ends the junction is not consistent with the germline gene, which may arise from a read error. This chain links TRBV10-1 with TRBJ2-2; D is undetermined. Looked up from germline, CDR1 is WNHNN and CDR2 is SYGVQD (reference sequence). This CDR3 has 14 residues. The CDR3 is CPSSLHTNTGELFF. The DNA for the CDR3 is TGCCCCAGCAGTCTACACACTAACACCGGGGAGCTGTTTTTT.

The J gene is TRBJ2-7, the V gene TRBV7-8; TRBD1 matches at 8 bases. The CDR3 runs 17 residues. Germline CDR1 SGHVS, CDR2 FQNEAQ. The V segment lost 2 bases and the J segment 0 bases; nucleotides outside the gene matches: 9. CDR3 DNA: TGTGCCAGCAGCTTACCGCATAGGACAGGGCTCTCCTACGAGCAGTACTTC. Protein product: CASSLPHRTGLSYEQYF.

This clonotype was detected many times. The rearrangement joins TRBV29-1 to TRBJ1-2; D may be TRBD1 (5 bases). Between the trimmed V and J ends, which lost 2 bases and 8 bases, there was a span of 18 bases. Germline assignment: CDR1 SQVTM and CDR2 ANQGSEA. The length of the CDR3 is 14 residues. This CDR3 is CSVEFGALRGGYTF. CDR3 nucleotides: TGCAGCGTTGAATTTGGGGCCCTGCGGGGGGGCTACACCTTC.

The rearrangement uses TRBV29-1 and TRBJ2-7; D is ambiguous. V lost 4 bases and J lost 2, with 12 bases in between. The CDR3 covers 13 residues. The germline CDR1 and CDR2 sequences are SQVTM and ANQGSEA. Here the CDR3 reads CSVALRRTYEQYF. The CDR3 nucleotides read TGCAGCGTTGCTCTCAGGCGGACCTACGAGCAGTACTTC.